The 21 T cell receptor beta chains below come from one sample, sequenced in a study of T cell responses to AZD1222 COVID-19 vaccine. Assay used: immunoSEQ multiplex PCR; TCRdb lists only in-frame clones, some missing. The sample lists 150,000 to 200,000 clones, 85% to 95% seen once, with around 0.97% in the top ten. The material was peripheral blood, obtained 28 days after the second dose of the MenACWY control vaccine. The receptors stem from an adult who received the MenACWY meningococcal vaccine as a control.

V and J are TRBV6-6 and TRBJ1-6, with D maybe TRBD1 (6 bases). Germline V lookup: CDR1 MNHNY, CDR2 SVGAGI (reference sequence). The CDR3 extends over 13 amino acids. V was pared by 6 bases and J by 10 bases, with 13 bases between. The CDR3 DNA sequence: TGTGCCAGCAGGCCTCGACAGGTATCACCCCTCCACTTT. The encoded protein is CASRPRQVSPLHF.

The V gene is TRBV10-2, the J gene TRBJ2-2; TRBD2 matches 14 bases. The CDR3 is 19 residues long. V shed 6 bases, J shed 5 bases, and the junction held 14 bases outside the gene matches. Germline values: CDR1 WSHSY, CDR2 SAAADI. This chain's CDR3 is CASRGGLAGAARLTGELFF. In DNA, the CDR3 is TGCGCCAGCAGGGGGGGACTAGCGGGGGCCGCGAGATTAACCGGGGAGCTGTTTTTT.

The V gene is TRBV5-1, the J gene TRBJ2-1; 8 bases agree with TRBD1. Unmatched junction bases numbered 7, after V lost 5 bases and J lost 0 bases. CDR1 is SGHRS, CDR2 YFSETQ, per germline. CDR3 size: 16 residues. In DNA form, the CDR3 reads TGCGCCAGCAGTTCACAGGGGGGCTTCTCCTACAATGAGCAGTTCTTC. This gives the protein CASSSQGGFSYNEQFF.

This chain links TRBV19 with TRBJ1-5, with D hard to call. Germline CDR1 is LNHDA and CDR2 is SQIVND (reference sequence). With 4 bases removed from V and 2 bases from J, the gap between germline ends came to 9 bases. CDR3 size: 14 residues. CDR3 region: CASSTQVGNQPQHF. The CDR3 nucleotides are TGTGCCAGTAGTACTCAAGTAGGCAATCAGCCCCAGCATTTT. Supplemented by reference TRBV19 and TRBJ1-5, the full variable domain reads DGGITQSPKYLFRKEGQNVTLSCEQNLNHDAMYWYRQDPGQGLRLIYYSQIVNDFQKGDIAEGYSVSREKKESFPLTVTSAQKNPTAFYLCASSTQVGNQPQHFGDGTRLSIL.

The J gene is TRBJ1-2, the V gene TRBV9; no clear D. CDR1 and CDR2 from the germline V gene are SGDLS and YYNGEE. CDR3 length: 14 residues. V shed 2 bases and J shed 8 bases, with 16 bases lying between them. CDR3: CASSVSTLRVGYTF. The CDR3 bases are TGTGCCAGCAGCGTTTCTACACTACGTGTCGGCTACACCTTC.

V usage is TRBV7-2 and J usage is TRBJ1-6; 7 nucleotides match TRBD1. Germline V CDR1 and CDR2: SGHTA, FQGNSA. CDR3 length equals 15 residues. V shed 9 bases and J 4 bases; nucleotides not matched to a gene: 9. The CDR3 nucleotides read TGTGCCAGTAGAGCTTCGGGACAGTATAATTCACCCCTCCACTTT. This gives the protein CASRASGQYNSPLHF.

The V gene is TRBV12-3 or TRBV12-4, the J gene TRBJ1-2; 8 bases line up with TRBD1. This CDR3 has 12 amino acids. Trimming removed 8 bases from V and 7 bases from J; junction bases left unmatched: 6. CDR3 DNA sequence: TGTGCCAGCGGCTGGACAGGGATTGGCTACACCTTC. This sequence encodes CASGWTGIGYTF.

For the CDR3, the DNA is TGCAGCGTCAGCGATGATACCTTCGGCAATCAGCCCCAGCATTTT. Translated: CSVSDDTFGNQPQHF. This chain links TRBV29-1 with TRBJ1-5; D gene ambiguous. V was clipped by 6 bases and J by 2 bases, with 17 bases between them. Germline CDR1 reads SQVTM; CDR2 reads ANQGSEA. The CDR3 spans 15 residues.

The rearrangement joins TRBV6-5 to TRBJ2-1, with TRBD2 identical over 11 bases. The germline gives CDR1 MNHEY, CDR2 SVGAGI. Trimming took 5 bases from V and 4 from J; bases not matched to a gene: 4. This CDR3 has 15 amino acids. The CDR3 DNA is TGTGCCAGCAGTACTAGCGGGGGTGGATACAATGAGCAGTTCTTC. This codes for CASSTSGGGYNEQFF.

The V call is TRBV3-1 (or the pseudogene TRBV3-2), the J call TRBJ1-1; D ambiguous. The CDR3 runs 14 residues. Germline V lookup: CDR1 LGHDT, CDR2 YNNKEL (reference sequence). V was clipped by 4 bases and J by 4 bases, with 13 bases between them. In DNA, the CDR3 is TGTGCCAGCAGCCTAGGGAGGGTGGGCACTGAAGCTTTCTTT. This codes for CASSLGRVGTEAFF.

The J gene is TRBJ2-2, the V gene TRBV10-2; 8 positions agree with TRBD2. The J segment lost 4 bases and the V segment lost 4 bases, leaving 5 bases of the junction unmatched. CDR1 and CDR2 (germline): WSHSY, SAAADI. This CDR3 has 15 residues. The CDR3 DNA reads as TGCGCCAGCAGTGCGCGGGCGGGGGGCACCGGGGAGCTGTTTTTT. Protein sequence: CASSARAGGTGELFF.

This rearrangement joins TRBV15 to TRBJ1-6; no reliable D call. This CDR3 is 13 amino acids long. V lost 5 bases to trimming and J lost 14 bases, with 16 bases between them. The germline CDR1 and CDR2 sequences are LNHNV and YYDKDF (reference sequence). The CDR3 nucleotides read TGTGCCACCAGCGTCTCCCAGTTTGTCACCCTCCACTTT. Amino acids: CATSVSQFVTLHF.

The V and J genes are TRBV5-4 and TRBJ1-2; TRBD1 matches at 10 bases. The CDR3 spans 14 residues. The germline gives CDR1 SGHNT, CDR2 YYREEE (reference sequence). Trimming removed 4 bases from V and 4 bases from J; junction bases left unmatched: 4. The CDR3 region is CASSLRDRGYGYTF. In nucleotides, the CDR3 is TGTGCCAGCAGCCTACGGGACAGGGGCTATGGCTACACCTTC.

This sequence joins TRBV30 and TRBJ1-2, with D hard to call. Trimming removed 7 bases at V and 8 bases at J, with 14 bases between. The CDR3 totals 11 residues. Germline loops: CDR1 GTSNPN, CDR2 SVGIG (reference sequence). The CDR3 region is CASIRHPGYTF. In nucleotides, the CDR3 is TGTGCCTCAATCCGACACCCCGGCTACACCTTC. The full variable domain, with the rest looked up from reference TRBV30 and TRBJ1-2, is SQTIHQWPATLVQPVGSPLSLECTVEGTSNPNLYWYRQAAGRGLQLLFYSVGIGQISSEVPQNLSASRPQDRQFILSSKKLLLSDSGFYLCASIRHPGYTFGSGTRLTVV.

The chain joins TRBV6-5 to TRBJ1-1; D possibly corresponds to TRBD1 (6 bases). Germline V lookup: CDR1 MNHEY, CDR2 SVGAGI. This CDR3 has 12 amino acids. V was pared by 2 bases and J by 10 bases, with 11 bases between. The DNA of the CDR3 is TGTGCCAGCAGTTACACAGGGCCCGGAGCTTTCTTT. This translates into CASSYTGPGAFF.

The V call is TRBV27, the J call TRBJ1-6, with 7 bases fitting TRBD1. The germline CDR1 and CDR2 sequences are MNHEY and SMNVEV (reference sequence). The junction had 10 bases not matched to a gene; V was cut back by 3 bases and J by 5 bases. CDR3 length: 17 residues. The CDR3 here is CASSLARGTANNSPLHF. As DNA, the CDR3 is TGTGCCAGCAGTTTGGCTCGCGGGACAGCAAATAATTCACCCCTCCACTTT.

As DNA, the CDR3 is TGTGCCAGCAGGACACAACCCGACCTCGAGGCTTTCTTT. Encoded protein: CASRTQPDLEAFF. V gene TRBV28 combines with J gene TRBJ1-1; D remains ambiguous. The length of the CDR3 is 13 residues. V was trimmed by 6 bases and J by 11 bases, leaving 19 bases between them. The germline CDR1 and CDR2 sequences are MDHEN and SYDVKM.

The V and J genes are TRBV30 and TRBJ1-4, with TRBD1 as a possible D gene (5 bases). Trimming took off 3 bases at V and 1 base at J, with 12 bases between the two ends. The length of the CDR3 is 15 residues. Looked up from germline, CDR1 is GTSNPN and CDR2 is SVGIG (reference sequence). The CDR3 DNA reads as TGTGCCTGGAGCCCCCAGGGAATAACTAATGAAAAACTGTTTTTT. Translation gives CAWSPQGITNEKLFF.

DNA of the CDR3: TGTGCCAGCAGTTACCCCTCTAGCGGACTAAACAATGAGCAGTTCTTC. Its protein is CASSYPSSGLNNEQFF. V gene TRBV6-6 combines with J gene TRBJ2-1; 7 positions agree with TRBD2. The germline gives CDR1 MNHNY, CDR2 SVGAGI (reference sequence). This CDR3 contains 16 residues. Trimming removed 2 bases from V and 5 bases from J; junction bases left unmatched: 9.

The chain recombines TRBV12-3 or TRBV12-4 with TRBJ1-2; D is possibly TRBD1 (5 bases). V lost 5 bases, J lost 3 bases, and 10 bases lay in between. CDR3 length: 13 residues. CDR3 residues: CASSARGDYGYTF. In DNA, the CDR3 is TGTGCCAGCAGTGCCCGGGGGGACTATGGCTACACCTTC.

The CDR3 loop is CASRLREGAFSPLHF. The CDR3 region has the DNA TGTGCCAGCCGACTGAGGGAGGGGGCTTTTTCACCCCTCCACTTT. The chain uses TRBV28 and TRBJ1-6, with 7 bases that match TRBD1. J gave up 9 bases and V 8 bases, and 13 bases lay outside the gene matches. This CDR3 is built from 15 residues. Germline CDR1 is MDHEN and CDR2 is SYDVKM.